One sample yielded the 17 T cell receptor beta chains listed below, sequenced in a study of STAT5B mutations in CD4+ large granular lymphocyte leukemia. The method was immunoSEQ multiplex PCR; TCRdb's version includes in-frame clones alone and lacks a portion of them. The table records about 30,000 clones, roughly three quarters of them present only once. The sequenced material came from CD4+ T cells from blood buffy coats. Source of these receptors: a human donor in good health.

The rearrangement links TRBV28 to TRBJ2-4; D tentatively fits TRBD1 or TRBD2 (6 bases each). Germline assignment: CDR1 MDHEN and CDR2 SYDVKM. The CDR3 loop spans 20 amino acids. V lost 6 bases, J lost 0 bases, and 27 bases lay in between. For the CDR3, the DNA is TGTGCCAGCAGGGCAGGGGACCCCTTTCAAGGGGGGCTAGCCAAAAACATTCAGTACTTC. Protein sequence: CASRAGDPFQGGLAKNIQYF.

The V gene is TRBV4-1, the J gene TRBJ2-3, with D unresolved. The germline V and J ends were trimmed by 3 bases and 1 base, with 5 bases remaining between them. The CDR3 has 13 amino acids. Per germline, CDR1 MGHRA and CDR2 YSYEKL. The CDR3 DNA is TGCGCCAGCAGCCACCAGGGCACAGATACGCAGTATTTT. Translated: CASSHQGTDTQYF.

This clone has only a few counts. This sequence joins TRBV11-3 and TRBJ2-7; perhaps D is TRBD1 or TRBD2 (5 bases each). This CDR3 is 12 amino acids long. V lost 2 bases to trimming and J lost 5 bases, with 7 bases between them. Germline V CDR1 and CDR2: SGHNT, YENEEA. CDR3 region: CASSLKGHEQYF. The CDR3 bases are TGTGCCAGCAGCTTAAAGGGACACGAGCAGTACTTC. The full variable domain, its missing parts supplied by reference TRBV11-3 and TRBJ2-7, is EAGVVQSPRYKIIEKKQPVAFWCNPISGHNTLYWYLQNLGQGPELLIRYENEEAVDDSQLPKDRFSAERLKGVDSTLKIQPAELGDSAVYLCASSLKGHEQYFGPGTRLTVT.

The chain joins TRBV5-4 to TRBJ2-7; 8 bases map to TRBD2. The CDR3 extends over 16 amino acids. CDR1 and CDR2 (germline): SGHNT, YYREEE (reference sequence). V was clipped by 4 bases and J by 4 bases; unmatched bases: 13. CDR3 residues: CASSPRRGGGTYEQYF. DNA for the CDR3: TGTGCCAGCAGCCCCCGGCGGGGCGGGGGGACGTACGAGCAGTACTTC.

The CDR3 loop reads CAWSVGGGGTDTQYF. DNA of the CDR3: TGTGCCTGGAGCGTCGGGGGGGGAGGCACAGATACGCAGTATTTT. The J gene is TRBJ2-3, the V gene TRBV30, with 8 bases fitting TRBD2. V dropped 3 bases and J dropped 1; count of bases not matched to a gene: 6. CDR3 length: 15 amino acids. Germline CDR1 GTSNPN, CDR2 SVGIG (reference sequence).

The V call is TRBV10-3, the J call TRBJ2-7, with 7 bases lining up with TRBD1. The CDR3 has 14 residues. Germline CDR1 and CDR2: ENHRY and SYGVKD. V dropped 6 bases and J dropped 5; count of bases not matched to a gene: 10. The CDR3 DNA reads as TGTGCCATCAGAGGACAGGCTATTGGGGACGAGCAGTACTTC. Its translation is CAIRGQAIGDEQYF.

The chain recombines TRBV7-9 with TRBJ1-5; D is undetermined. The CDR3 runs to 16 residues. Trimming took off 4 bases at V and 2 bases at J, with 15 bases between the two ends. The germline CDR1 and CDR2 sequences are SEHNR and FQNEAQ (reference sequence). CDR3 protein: CASSSVGRGGNQPQHF. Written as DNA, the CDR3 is TGTGCCAGCAGCTCGGTCGGACGTGGCGGCAATCAGCCCCAGCATTTT.

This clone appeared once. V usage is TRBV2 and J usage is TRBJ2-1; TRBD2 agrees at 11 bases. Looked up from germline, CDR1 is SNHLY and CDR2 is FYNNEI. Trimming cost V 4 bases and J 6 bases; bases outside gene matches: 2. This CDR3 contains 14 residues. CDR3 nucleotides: TGTGCCAGCAGTGGAGGACTAGCGGGCAATGAGCAGTTCTTC. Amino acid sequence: CASSGGLAGNEQFF.

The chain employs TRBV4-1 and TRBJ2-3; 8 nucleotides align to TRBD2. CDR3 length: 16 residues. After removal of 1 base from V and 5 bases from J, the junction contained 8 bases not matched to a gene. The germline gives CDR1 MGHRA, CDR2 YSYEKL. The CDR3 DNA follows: TGCGCCAGCAGCCAAGGGCCGGGGGGGGTGGGAGATACGCAGTATTTT. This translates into CASSQGPGGVGDTQYF.

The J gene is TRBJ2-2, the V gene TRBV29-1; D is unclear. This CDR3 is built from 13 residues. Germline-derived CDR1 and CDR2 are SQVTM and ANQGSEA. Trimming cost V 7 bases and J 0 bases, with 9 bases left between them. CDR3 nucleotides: TGCAGCGCGTCGGGCGCGAACACCGGGGAGCTGTTTTTT. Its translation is CSASGANTGELFF.

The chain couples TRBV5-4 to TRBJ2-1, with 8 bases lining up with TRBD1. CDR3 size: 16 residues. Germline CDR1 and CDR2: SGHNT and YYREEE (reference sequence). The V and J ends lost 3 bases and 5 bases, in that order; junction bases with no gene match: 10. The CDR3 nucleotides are TGTGCCAGCAGCTCCTCCGCCGGGACAGGCGACAATGAGCAGTTCTTC. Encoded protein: CASSSSAGTGDNEQFF.

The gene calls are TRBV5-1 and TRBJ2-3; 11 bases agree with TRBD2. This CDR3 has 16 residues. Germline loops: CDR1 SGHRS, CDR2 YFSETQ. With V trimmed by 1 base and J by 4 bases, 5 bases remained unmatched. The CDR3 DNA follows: TGCGCCAGCAGCTTGACTAGCGGGAGTGGTTCAGATACGCAGTATTTT. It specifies CASSLTSGSGSDTQYF.

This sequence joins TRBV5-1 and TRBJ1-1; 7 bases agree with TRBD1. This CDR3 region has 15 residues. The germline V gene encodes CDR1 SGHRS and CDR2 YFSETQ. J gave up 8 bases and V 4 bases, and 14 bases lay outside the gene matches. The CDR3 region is CASSPGEGARGEAFF. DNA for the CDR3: TGCGCCAGCAGCCCCGGGGAGGGGGCAAGGGGGGAAGCTTTCTTT.

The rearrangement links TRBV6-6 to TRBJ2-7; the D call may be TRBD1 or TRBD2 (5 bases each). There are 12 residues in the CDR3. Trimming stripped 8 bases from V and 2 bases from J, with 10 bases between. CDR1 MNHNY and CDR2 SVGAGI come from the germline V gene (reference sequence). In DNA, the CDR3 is TGTGCCAGCGGGACGCACCCCTACGAGCAGTACTTC. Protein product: CASGTHPYEQYF.

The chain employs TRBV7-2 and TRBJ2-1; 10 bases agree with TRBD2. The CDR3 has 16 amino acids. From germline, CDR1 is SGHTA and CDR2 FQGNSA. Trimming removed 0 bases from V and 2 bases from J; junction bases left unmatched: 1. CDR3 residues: CASSLAAGGPYNEQFF. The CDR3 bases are TGTGCCAGCAGCTTAGCAGCGGGAGGGCCCTACAATGAGCAGTTCTTC. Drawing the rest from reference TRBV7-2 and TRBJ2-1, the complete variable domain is GAGVSQSPSNKVTEKGKDVELRCDPISGHTALYWYRQSLGQGLEFLIYFQGNSAPDKSGLPSDRFSAERTGGSVSTLTIQRTQQEDSAVYLCASSLAAGGPYNEQFFGPGTRLTVL.

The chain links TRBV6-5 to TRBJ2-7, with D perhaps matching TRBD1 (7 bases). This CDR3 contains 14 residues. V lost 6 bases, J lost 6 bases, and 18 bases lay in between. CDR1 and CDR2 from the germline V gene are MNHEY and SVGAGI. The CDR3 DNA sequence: TGTGCCAGCAGACGGGACAGCCAAGCGGGCGAGCAGTACTTC. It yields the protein CASRRDSQAGEQYF.

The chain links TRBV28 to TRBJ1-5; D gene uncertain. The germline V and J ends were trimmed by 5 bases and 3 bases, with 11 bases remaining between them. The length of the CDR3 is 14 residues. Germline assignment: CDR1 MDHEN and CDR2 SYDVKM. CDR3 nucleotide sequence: TGTGCCAGCAGTCCCCGGGTGGACAATCAGCCCCAGCATTTT. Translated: CASSPRVDNQPQHF.